The 17 T cell receptor beta chains below all came from one sample that was sequenced in a study of T cells after posttransplantation cyclophosphamide. Repertoires were generated with immunoSEQ multiplex PCR, while TCRdb's copy carries only in-frame clones and drops some. This set yields 20,000 to 30,000 clones and no singletons; the top ten hold 4% to 5.5%. The material sequenced was PBMCs. The receptors were gathered from a woman in her fifties or sixties in good health, CMV-negative, and a related stem cell transplant donor.

This clone occurred many times. J is TRBJ2-7 and V is TRBV7-9; 7 bases line up with TRBD1. The CDR3 length is 13 residues. V was clipped by 2 bases and J by 7 bases; unmatched bases: 5. Germline CDR1 and CDR2: SEHNR and FQNEAQ (reference sequence). CDR3 nucleotides: TGTGCCAGCAGCTTACGACAGGGCTGGGAGCAGTACTTC. It encodes CASSLRQGWEQYF.

Many counts were recorded for this clone. V usage is TRBV6-1 and J usage is TRBJ2-7; the match to TRBD1 covers 9 bases. Germline loops: CDR1 MNHNS, CDR2 SASEGT. CDR3 size: 14 residues. Trimming cost V 6 bases and J 0 bases; bases outside gene matches: 3. CDR3 residues: CASRGTGLSYEQYF. The DNA of the CDR3 is TGTGCCAGCAGAGGGACAGGGCTCTCCTACGAGCAGTACTTC.

At least ten counts were recorded for this clone. The chain employs TRBV11-3 and TRBJ2-1; 10 bases map to TRBD2. This CDR3 has 15 amino acids. Germline trimming cut 3 bases from V and 10 bases from J; bases unmatched to any gene: 9. CDR1 is SGHNT, CDR2 YENEEA, per germline. Here the CDR3 reads CASSLVLAGVNEQFF. CDR3 coding DNA: TGTGCCAGCAGCTTGGTTCTAGCGGGAGTAAACGAGCAGTTCTTC.

This clone was found many times. The chain carries TRBV4-1 and TRBJ1-2; 7 bases fit TRBD1. V shed 3 bases, J shed 2 bases, and the junction held 6 bases outside the gene matches. The CDR3 is 15 amino acids. From germline, CDR1 is MGHRA and CDR2 YSYEKL. CDR3 in amino acids: CASSQVQGRNYGYTF. Here the CDR3 DNA reads TGCGCCAGCAGCCAGGTACAGGGGAGAAACTATGGCTACACCTTC.

This clone was detected many times. V is TRBV7-8 and J is TRBJ2-7, with TRBD2 matching over 9 bases. V was pared by 8 bases and J by 6 bases, with 11 bases of the junction left unmatched. The CDR3 runs 14 residues. CDR1 is SGHVS and CDR2 is FQNEAQ in the germline V gene. The CDR3, as DNA: TGTGCCAGCGTGTTTAGCGGGGGAACGGGCGAGCAGTACTTC. Residues: CASVFSGGTGEQYF.

This clone was seen many times. This chain connects TRBV4-2 to TRBJ1-1, with D possibly TRBD1 on 6 matching bases. The V and J ends lost 4 bases and 8 bases respectively, with 29 bases between them. This CDR3 has 18 amino acids. The germline V gene encodes CDR1 LGHNA and CDR2 YNFKEQ. The CDR3 loop reads CASSPLLGAQGSLLEAFF. The CDR3 DNA sequence: TGTGCCAGCAGCCCACTACTGGGGGCCCAGGGATCCCTCTTGGAAGCTTTCTTT.

Only a few counts were recorded for this clone. The chain links TRBV6-5 to TRBJ1-2; 9 bases agree with TRBD1. V lost 0 bases to trimming and J lost 8 bases; unmatched junction nucleotides: 7. Germline CDR1 and CDR2: MNHEY and SVGAGI. The CDR3 has 15 residues. As DNA, the CDR3 is TGTGCCAGCAGTTACTCGTATACGGGACAGGGAGGCTACACCTTC. Amino acids: CASSYSYTGQGGYTF.

This clone has a count of ten or more. J is TRBJ2-1 and V is TRBV5-6, with D possibly matching TRBD1 (6 bases). The ends were cut back, 4 bases at V and 7 bases at J, with 21 bases in the middle. This CDR3 has 16 residues. Germline lookup yields CDR1 SGHDT and CDR2 YYEEEE. DNA of the CDR3: TGTGCCAGCAGCCTAAATACGGGACACGTAAAAAATGAGCAGTTCTTC. Its translation is CASSLNTGHVKNEQFF.

This clone was seen at least ten times. The V and J genes are TRBV4-1 and TRBJ1-5; 8 bases agree with TRBD1. J was trimmed by 5 bases and V by 2 bases; bases with no gene match: 5. Germline loops: CDR1 MGHRA, CDR2 YSYEKL. The CDR3 contains 15 residues. In DNA form, the CDR3 reads TGCGCCAGCAGCCAACTGACAGGGGCCCATCAGCCCCAGCATTTT. This gives the protein CASSQLTGAHQPQHF.

This clone was picked up many times. This chain connects TRBV7-8 to TRBJ1-2; TRBD1 matches 7 bases. Germline CDR1 SGHVS, CDR2 FQNEAQ. After removal of 3 bases from V and 4 bases from J, the junction contained 8 bases not matched to a gene. The CDR3 is 15 residues long. CDR3 region: CASSLIRQGVYGYTF. CDR3 nucleotide sequence: TGTGCCAGCAGCTTGATCAGACAGGGAGTCTATGGCTACACCTTC. Filled out from reference TRBV7-8 and TRBJ1-2, the complete variable domain reads GAGVSQSPRYKVAKRGQDVALRCDPISGHVSLFWYQQALGQGPEFLTYFQNEAQLDKSGLPSDRFFAERPEGSVSTLKIQRTQQEDSAVYLCASSLIRQGVYGYTFGSGTRLTVV.

This clone was detected many times. This sequence joins TRBV5-1 and TRBJ2-5; 10 nucleotides line up with TRBD2. Germline V gene lookup returns CDR1 SGHRS and CDR2 YFSETQ. CDR3 size: 15 residues. V lost 3 bases, J lost 4 bases, and 6 bases stayed unmatched. DNA of the CDR3: TGCGCCAGCAGCTGGCTAGCGGGAGTTTTAGAGACCCAGTACTTC. This encodes CASSWLAGVLETQYF.

This clone was counted ten times or more. V usage is TRBV18 and J usage is TRBJ2-3; D is undetermined. Trimming stripped 3 bases from V and 0 bases from J, with 7 bases between. The CDR3 contains 14 residues. Germline values: CDR1 KGHSH, CDR2 LQKENI. The CDR3 DNA follows: TGTGCCAGCTCACCCGCGGCCAGCACAGATACGCAGTATTTT. Encoded protein: CASSPAASTDTQYF.

This clone was seen repeatedly, ten times or more. This rearrangement joins TRBV28 to TRBJ1-3, with D uncertain. The CDR3 is 14 amino acids. Looked up from germline, CDR1 is MDHEN and CDR2 is SYDVKM. The V end lost 2 bases, the J end lost 0 bases, and 5 bases lay between the germline ends. As DNA, the CDR3 is TGTGCCAGCAGTTTAGGCCACTCTGGAAACACCATATATTTT. Translation gives CASSLGHSGNTIYF.

This chain joins TRBV5-5 and TRBJ2-5; TRBD1 aligns across 10 bases. Matching the DNA end better, TRBJ2-7 makes the J call doubtful. The CDR3 sequence is 15 residues long. Germline loops: CDR1 SGHKS, CDR2 YYEKEE (reference sequence). For the CDR3, the DNA is TGTGCCAGCAAAGAGGGGACAGGGGCCTCCTACGAGCAGTACTTC. This gives the protein CASKEGTGASYEQYF.

This clone was detected many times. The V and J genes are TRBV7-2 and TRBJ2-5; D remains unclear. Germline CDR1 is SGHTA and CDR2 is FQGNSA. V was trimmed by 2 bases and J by 4 bases, leaving 5 bases between them. The CDR3 sequence is 12 residues long. As DNA, the CDR3 is TGTGCCAGCAGCTTACTGAGAGAGACCCAGTACTTC. It codes for CASSLLRETQYF.

This clone was observed many times. This chain links TRBV28 with TRBJ2-4, with 8 bases that match TRBD1. Germline values: CDR1 MDHEN, CDR2 SYDVKM. The junction had 11 bases not matched to a gene; V was cut back by 8 bases and J by 8 bases. CDR3 length: 14 residues. The CDR3 DNA reads TGTGCCAGCCGGTATACAGGGGGTAACGACATTCAGTACTTC. Protein: CASRYTGGNDIQYF. The full variable domain, in which reference TRBV28 and TRBJ2-4 provide the parts outside the CDR3, is DVKVTQSSRYLVKRTGEKVFLECVQDMDHENMFWYRQDPGLGLRLIYFSYDVKMKEKGDIPEGYSVSREKKERFSLILESASTNQTSMYLCASRYTGGNDIQYFGAGTRLSVL.

This clone was seen ten or more times. The chain joins TRBV20-1 to TRBJ2-3; D is uncertain. V was cut by 3 bases and J by 4 bases, with 5 bases left in between. Per the germline V gene, CDR1 is DFQATT and CDR2 is SNEGSKA (reference sequence). The CDR3 runs to 11 residues. CDR3 DNA: TGCAGTGCTAGGTATGCAGATACGCAGTATTTT. Amino acids: CSARYADTQYF.